These 27 T cell receptor beta chains share one sample of origin, sequenced in a study of regulatory T cells (dated by TCRdb to the late 2010s). Results and caveats for the whole study, not just this receptor: Enrichment for hydrophobic residues at CDR3 positions 6 and 7 was found in conventional CD4+ T cells from CD3G-deficient patients, suggesting more self-reactive specificities.

The method was the immunoSEQ multiplex PCR assay. The multiplex PCR relied on 52 forward TRBV primers and 13 reverse TRBJ primers, and amplification bias was corrected through assay-based and computational methods. TCRdb stores this immuneACCESS table with in-frame sequences only. Part of the clones is absent; in the studies checked, under half of the shortfall reflects unresolved V genes, and no reason is known for the rest. The sample records 30,000 to 40,000 clones, roughly 93% of which are singletons. 0.9% to 1% of the sample rests with the top ten. Their antigens remain unidentified. The sequencing input was conventional CD4+ T cells sorted from blood. These receptors were collected from a child aged 2 to 15 with CD3G deficiency.

The chain has TRBV5-1 and TRBJ2-3; 7 nucleotides agree with TRBD2. Trimming took 1 base from V and 3 from J; bases not matched to a gene: 5. This CDR3 has 15 amino acids. The germline CDR1 and CDR2 sequences are SGHRS and YFSETQ. CDR3 nucleotide sequence: TGCGCCAGCAGCTTGACAGTCGGGGGGACAGATACGCAGTATTTT. Amino acids: CASSLTVGGTDTQYF.

The chain is built from TRBV11-1 and TRBJ2-1; a weak D match, TRBD2 (5 bases). Germline lookup yields CDR1 SGHAT and CDR2 FQDESV (reference sequence). The CDR3 runs 15 residues. V lost 2 bases, J lost 5 bases, and 13 bases lay in between. The CDR3 coding sequence is TGTGCCAGCAGCTTATCAGCGAGGAGGAACAATGAGCAGTTCTTC. It is translated as CASSLSARRNNEQFF. The whole variable domain, remainder taken from reference TRBV11-1 and TRBJ2-1, is EAEVAQSPRYKITEKSQAVAFWCDPISGHATLYWYRQILGQGPELLVQFQDESVVDDSQLPKDRFSAERLKGVDSTLKIQPAELGDSAMYLCASSLSARRNNEQFFGPGTRLTVL.

The chain joins TRBV18 to TRBJ2-1; D ambiguous. This CDR3 spans 15 amino acids. Germline lookup yields CDR1 KGHSH and CDR2 LQKENI. Trimming took off 1 base at V and 3 bases at J, with 10 bases between the two ends. The DNA for the CDR3 is TGTGCCAGCTCACCACAGGGTTCTCACTACAATGAGCAGTTCTTC. It specifies CASSPQGSHYNEQFF.

The J gene is TRBJ2-7, the V gene TRBV28; 12 nucleotides align to TRBD1. This CDR3 has 15 residues. CDR1 MDHEN and CDR2 SYDVKM come from the germline V gene. The trim removed 6 bases at V and 5 bases at J, leaving 8 bases unmatched. CDR3 DNA sequence: TGTGCCAGCAGAGCCGGGACAGGGGGCCTGAACGAGCAGTACTTC. Translating it yields CASRAGTGGLNEQYF.

The genes are TRBV10-3 and TRBJ2-1, with 10 nucleotides matching TRBD2. The CDR3 runs 14 residues. Germline lookup yields CDR1 ENHRY and CDR2 SYGVKD. Losses at the gene ends were 10 bases for V and 2 bases for J; bases not matched to a gene: 5. The CDR3, as DNA: TGTGCCACCCGGACTAGCGGACCCTACAATGAGCAGTTCTTC. Amino acids: CATRTSGPYNEQFF.

The chain employs TRBV6-1 and TRBJ1-6, with a weak D call TRBD1 (5 bases). V lost 6 bases to trimming and J lost 8 bases, with 14 bases between them. The CDR3 extends over 14 amino acids. Germline CDR1 reads MNHNS; CDR2 reads SASEGT. The DNA of the CDR3 is TGTGCCAGCAGCCTCGGGACGGTCCATTCACCCCTCCACTTT. This gives the protein CASSLGTVHSPLHF.

The chain joins TRBV28 to TRBJ2-3; D ambiguous. Germline assignment: CDR1 MDHEN and CDR2 SYDVKM. CDR3 length equals 15 residues. The V end lost 3 bases, the J end lost 2 bases, and 12 bases lay between the germline ends. The CDR3 nucleotides are TGTGCCAGCAGTTTCCGGAACCCCGTCACAGATACGCAGTATTTT. Translating gives CASSFRNPVTDTQYF. Looking up the rest from reference TRBV28 and TRBJ2-3 gives the full variable domain: DVKVTQSSRYLVKRTGEKVFLECVQDMDHENMFWYRQDPGLGLRLIYFSYDVKMKEKGDIPEGYSVSREKKERFSLILESASTNQTSMYLCASSFRNPVTDTQYFGPGTRLTVL.

The chain carries TRBV21-1 and TRBJ2-7; whether TRBD1, the table's D call, matches the DNA was not checked. TRBV21-1 has pseudogene status. CDR3 size: 15 residues. The chain's CDR3 is CASSPKTGETYEQYF. The CDR3 coding sequence is TGTGCCAGCAGCCCTAAGACAGGCGAAACCTACGAGCAGTACTTC.

This chain joins TRBV18 and TRBJ2-3, with D possibly TRBD2 on 5 matching bases. Trimming cost V 5 bases and J 7 bases, with 13 bases left between them. This CDR3 region has 13 residues. Germline CDR1 and CDR2: KGHSH and LQKENI. This CDR3 reads CASSISRAHTQYF. The CDR3 nucleotides read TGTGCCAGCTCAATATCGAGGGCCCATACGCAGTATTTT. Complete variable domain (other parts from reference TRBV18 and TRBJ2-3): NAGVMQNPRHLVRRRGQEARLRCSPMKGHSHVYWYRQLPEEGLKFMVYLQKENIIDESGMPKERFSAEFPKEGPSILRIQQVVRGDSAAYFCASSISRAHTQYFGPGTRLTVL.

The chain is built from TRBV28 and TRBJ2-7, with TRBD2 matching 15 bases. Per the germline V gene, CDR1 is MDHEN and CDR2 is SYDVKM. V dropped 8 bases and J dropped 6; count of bases not matched to a gene: 2. The CDR3 is made up of 13 amino acids. The CDR3 reads CASRTSGRVEQYF. The CDR3, as DNA: TGTGCCAGCCGGACTAGCGGGAGGGTCGAGCAGTACTTC. Filled out from reference TRBV28 and TRBJ2-7, the complete variable domain reads DVKVTQSSRYLVKRTGEKVFLECVQDMDHENMFWYRQDPGLGLRLIYFSYDVKMKEKGDIPEGYSVSREKKERFSLILESASTNQTSMYLCASRTSGRVEQYFGPGTRLTVT.

The V gene is TRBV28, the J gene TRBJ2-1; 12 bases agree with TRBD1. Germline V gene sequence: CDR1 MDHEN, CDR2 SYDVKM. The CDR3 covers 15 residues. J gave up 11 bases and V 5 bases, and 10 bases lay outside the gene matches. The CDR3 here is CASSLSGQGAQKQFF. The CDR3 coding sequence is TGTGCCAGCAGTCTCTCGGGACAGGGGGCGCAGAAGCAGTTCTTC.

J is TRBJ1-1 and V is TRBV7-9; the match to TRBD1 covers 7 bases. The CDR3 length is 12 residues. Trimming cost V 1 base and J 10 bases; bases outside gene matches: 3. The germline gives CDR1 SEHNR, CDR2 FQNEAQ (reference sequence). CDR3 coding DNA: TGTGCCAGCAGCTTAGGGACAGGAACAGCTTTCTTT. Its translation: CASSLGTGTAFF.

This clone was seen a few times. This rearrangement joins TRBV5-1 to TRBJ2-7; tentative D call: TRBD2 (6 bases). CDR1 and CDR2 from the germline V gene are SGHRS and YFSETQ. The CDR3 is 14 residues long. The germline V and J ends were trimmed by 0 bases and 7 bases, with 14 bases remaining between them. CDR3 nucleotides: TGCGCCAGCAGCTTGGGGGACTTTCCCGGGGAGCAGTACTTC. Translated, it gives CASSLGDFPGEQYF.

The genes are TRBV5-1 and TRBJ2-7; 10 bases map to TRBD2. Losses at the gene ends were 0 bases for V and 5 bases for J; bases not matched to a gene: 5. CDR1 and CDR2 from the germline V gene are SGHRS and YFSETQ. The CDR3 has 15 residues. The CDR3 sequence is CASSLGLAGVHEQYF. In DNA, the CDR3 is TGCGCCAGCAGCTTGGGGCTAGCGGGAGTTCACGAGCAGTACTTC. The variable domain in full, completed from reference TRBV5-1 and TRBJ2-7, reads KAGVTQTPRYLIKTRGQQVTLSCSPISGHRSVSWYQQTPGQGLQFLFEYFSETQRNKGNFPGRFSGRQFSNSRSEMNVSTLELGDSALYLCASSLGLAGVHEQYFGPGTRLTVT.

The genes are TRBV5-1 and TRBJ2-7; 10 bases match TRBD2. This CDR3 contains 15 residues. The ends lost 3 bases at V and 0 bases at J; junction bases unmatched: 3. Looked up from germline, CDR1 is SGHRS and CDR2 is YFSETQ. Here the CDR3 DNA reads TGCGCCAGCAGCTCAGGGACTAGCGTCTCCTACGAGCAGTACTTC. This encodes CASSSGTSVSYEQYF.

The chain uses TRBV27 and TRBJ2-7; no firm D call. Germline CDR1 is MNHEY and CDR2 is SMNVEV (reference sequence). This CDR3 region has 13 residues. Trimming left V 4 bases short and J 3 bases short, with 10 bases between. The DNA of the CDR3 is TGTGCCAGCAGTTCTCTGACCGGCTACGAGCAGTACTTC. Protein sequence: CASSSLTGYEQYF.

This clone occurred once. This chain uses TRBV19 with TRBJ2-4, with D perhaps matching TRBD2 (5 bases). The CDR3 has 14 residues. V dropped 6 bases and J dropped 3 bases, with 12 bases sitting between them. Germline V CDR1 and CDR2: LNHDA, SQIVND (reference sequence). In nucleotides, the CDR3 is TGTGCCAGTAGGGAATCCGGGATCAAAAACATTCAGTACTTC. Translation gives CASRESGIKNIQYF.

This clone was seen just once. The V call is TRBV28, the J call TRBJ2-1, with D possibly TRBD2 on 6 matching bases. The CDR3 loop spans 13 amino acids. The germline CDR1 and CDR2 sequences are MDHEN and SYDVKM. Trimming cost V 8 bases and J 7 bases, with 15 bases left between them. This CDR3 is CASGRWGENEQFF. As DNA, the CDR3 is TGTGCCAGCGGGCGGTGGGGGGAAAATGAGCAGTTCTTC.

The V and J genes are TRBV28 and TRBJ1-5; D gene ambiguous. Germline CDR1 is MDHEN and CDR2 is SYDVKM. Trimming stripped 3 bases from V and 3 bases from J, with 6 bases between. The CDR3 extends over 13 amino acids. The CDR3 nucleotides are TGTGCCAGCAGTTTTGGGCCCAATCAGCCCCAGCATTTT. Amino acid sequence: CASSFGPNQPQHF. Together with reference TRBV28 and TRBJ1-5, the CDR3 gives the full variable domain: DVKVTQSSRYLVKRTGEKVFLECVQDMDHENMFWYRQDPGLGLRLIYFSYDVKMKEKGDIPEGYSVSREKKERFSLILESASTNQTSMYLCASSFGPNQPQHFGDGTRLSIL.

This sequence joins TRBV7-9 and TRBJ2-1, with 10 positions matching TRBD2. Losses at the gene ends were 2 bases for V and 9 bases for J; bases not matched to a gene: 16. CDR3 length equals 18 residues. Germline values: CDR1 SEHNR, CDR2 FQNEAQ (reference sequence). In nucleotides, the CDR3 is TGTGCCAGCAGCTTACAGCGAGCGGGAGGGCCCTTTGTTCCTGAGCAGTTCTTC. Translating it yields CASSLQRAGGPFVPEQFF.

The J gene is TRBJ2-3, the V gene TRBV6-1; 8 bases are a match to TRBD1. This CDR3 region has 14 residues. V shed 4 bases and J 5 bases; nucleotides not matched to a gene: 5. From germline, CDR1 is MNHNS and CDR2 SASEGT. The CDR3 protein is CASSGWTGQDTQYF. The CDR3 region has the DNA TGTGCCAGCAGTGGCTGGACAGGGCAAGATACGCAGTATTTT.

This chain links TRBV18 with TRBJ2-7; TRBD1 might be the D (6 bases). Trimming pared 3 bases from V and 5 bases from J, leaving 11 bases between. There are 13 residues in the CDR3. Germline V CDR1 and CDR2: KGHSH, LQKENI. CDR3 amino acids: CASSPLTGHEQYF. The CDR3 nucleotides are TGTGCCAGCTCACCGCTAACAGGGCACGAGCAGTACTTC.

The CDR3 spells CASSIGQGANNQPQHF. CDR3 coding DNA: TGTGCCAGTAGTATAGGACAGGGGGCTAACAATCAGCCCCAGCATTTT. The chain employs TRBV19 and TRBJ1-5, with 10 bases aligning to TRBD1. Germline loops: CDR1 LNHDA, CDR2 SQIVND (reference sequence). CDR3 length equals 16 residues. J gave up 3 bases and V 1 base, and 3 bases lay outside the gene matches.

The chain has TRBV5-1 and TRBJ2-2; TRBD2 might be the D (5 bases). The CDR3 runs 13 residues. From germline, CDR1 is SGHRS and CDR2 YFSETQ. V dropped 0 bases and J dropped 8 bases, with 8 bases sitting between them. For the CDR3, the DNA is TGCGCCAGCAGCTTGGCGGGGTTTGGGGAGCTGTTTTTT. Residues: CASSLAGFGELFF.

The J gene is TRBJ2-1, the V gene TRBV28, with 11 positions matching TRBD2. Trimming cost V 2 bases and J 10 bases; bases outside gene matches: 4. Germline V gene data show CDR1 as MDHEN and CDR2 as SYDVKM. The CDR3 has 14 amino acids. DNA for the CDR3: TGTGCCAGCAGTTTACCGGGACTAGCGGCCGAGCAGTTCTTC. It yields the protein CASSLPGLAAEQFF.

This clone was observed once. V gene TRBV6-1 combines with J gene TRBJ1-1, with TRBD1 identical over 7 bases. The CDR3 contains 14 residues. Trimming at V came to 5 bases and at J to 5 bases, leaving 8 bases not matched to a gene. The germline gives CDR1 MNHNS, CDR2 SASEGT. The CDR3, as DNA: TGTGCCAGCAGTTGGGGGGACAGACTTACTGAAGCTTTCTTT. Translating it yields CASSWGDRLTEAFF.

This sequence joins TRBV28 and TRBJ2-3, with TRBD1 as a possible D gene (6 bases). CDR3 length: 12 amino acids. Germline values: CDR1 MDHEN, CDR2 SYDVKM. V was cut by 6 bases and J by 9 bases, with 13 bases left in between. CDR3 DNA sequence: TGTGCCAGCAGCTTAGGGGGAGCCACGCAGTATTTT. Amino acids: CASSLGGATQYF. Complete variable domain (other parts from reference TRBV28 and TRBJ2-3): DVKVTQSSRYLVKRTGEKVFLECVQDMDHENMFWYRQDPGLGLRLIYFSYDVKMKEKGDIPEGYSVSREKKERFSLILESASTNQTSMYLCASSLGGATQYFGPGTRLTVL.